This entry lists 9 T cell receptor beta chains sequenced from one sample in a study of T cells in Graves' hyperthyroidism and ophthalmopathy. The source material, RNA transcripts, was used to amplify TCR beta CDR3 regions. The HTBI primer set drove a first-round RT-PCR of the TCR CDR3. A single record per CDR3 protein comes from TCRdb applying MiXCR to the multiplex PCR reads. The repertoire holds some 440,000 distinct CDR3 sequences, with around 14% as singletons. Sequenced input: blood. These receptors came from a woman under 30 with Graves' hyperthyroidism.

This clonotype was seen a handful of times. The chain is built from TRBV19 and TRBJ2-3; possibly TRBD2 for D (6 bases). V was trimmed by 9 bases and J by 3 bases, leaving 22 bases between them. The CDR3 loop spans 16 amino acids. Germline lookup yields CDR1 LNHDA and CDR2 SQIVND (reference sequence). DNA of the CDR3: TGTGCCAGCTGCCCTCAGACCCGGGCGGGGACAGATACGCAGTATTTT. Its protein product is CASCPQTRAGTDTQYF.

This clonotype was seen at least ten times. The chain recombines TRBV6-2 or TRBV6-3 with TRBJ1-6, with 8 bases identical to TRBD1. The germline V gene has CDR1 MNHEY and CDR2 SVGEGT. J was trimmed by 6 bases and V by 7 bases; bases with no gene match: 5. The CDR3 has 14 amino acids. The CDR3 loop reads CASTPDRANSPLHF. DNA for the CDR3: TGTGCCAGCACCCCGGACAGGGCTAATTCACCCCTCCACTTT.

This clonotype appeared once. The chain employs TRBV29-1 and TRBJ1-2; weak D call: TRBD1 (5 bases). Germline CDR1 is SQVTM and CDR2 is ANQGSEA. There are 12 residues in the CDR3. V was pared by 2 bases and J by 4 bases, with 8 bases between. The CDR3 region is CSVESGPYGYTF. In DNA, the CDR3 is TGCAGCGTTGAATCAGGGCCCTATGGCTACACCTTC.

This clonotype was counted at least ten times. The CDR3 sequence is CASSPPEGTQYF. CDR3 nucleotides: TGTGCCAGCAGCCCCCCGGAAGGGACCCAGTACTTC. The J gene is TRBJ2-5, the V gene TRBV11-2; D unresolved. The V gene's germline CDR1 is SGHAT and CDR2 FQNNGV. The V gene lost 5 bases and the J gene lost 7 bases, with 11 bases spanning the gap. The CDR3 runs 12 residues. The full variable domain, its missing parts supplied by reference TRBV11-2 and TRBJ2-5, is EAGVAQSPRYKIIEKRQSVAFWCNPISGHATLYWYQQILGQGPKLLIQFQNNGVVDDSQLPKDRFSAERLKGVDSTLKIQPAKLEDSAVYLCASSPPEGTQYFGPGTRLLVL.

This clonotype was seen only a few times. Sequence at one end of the junction differs from germline and may be a read error. The rearrangement uses TRBV12-3 or TRBV12-4 and TRBJ1-1; weak D call: TRBD1 (6 bases). CDR3 size: 15 residues. CDR3: CASSSHSLGGTGAFF. The CDR3 DNA reads TGTGCCAGCAGTTCGCACAGCCTGGGGGGCACTGGAGCTTTCTTT.

The sample holds a few counts of this clonotype. The V and J genes are TRBV5-8 and TRBJ1-2; D remains unclear. The CDR3 has 12 amino acids. Germline CDR1 reads SGHTS; CDR2 reads YDEGEE. Deletions cut 0 bases from V and 7 bases from J, with 7 bases between. The CDR3 nucleotides read TGTGCCAGCAGCTTGGAGCAGGCTGGCTACACCTTC. As protein: CASSLEQAGYTF.

This clonotype was detected many times. The chain uses TRBV11-3 and TRBJ2-5; tentative D call: TRBD2 (7 bases). This CDR3 spans 15 amino acids. Trimming stripped 1 base from V and 3 bases from J, with 12 bases between. Germline CDR1 reads SGHNT; CDR2 reads YENEEA. The CDR3: CASSLGGGGEETQYF. The DNA for the CDR3 is TGTGCCAGCAGCTTAGGGGGAGGGGGAGAAGAGACCCAGTACTTC.

This clonotype showed up many times. The V and J genes are TRBV6-1 and TRBJ2-5, with a possible D match to TRBD1 (6 bases). Trimming took 6 bases from V and 4 from J, leaving 12 bases between them. The CDR3 extends over 13 amino acids. The germline V gene encodes CDR1 MNHNS and CDR2 SASEGT. For the CDR3, the DNA is TGTGCCAGCAGACCCAGGGGCGGAGAGACCCAGTACTTC. It codes for CASRPRGGETQYF.

The rearrangement joins TRBV20-1 to TRBJ2-5; 8 nucleotides line up with TRBD2. Germline CDR1 and CDR2: DFQATT and SNEGSKA (reference sequence). With V trimmed by 5 bases and J by 3 bases, 8 bases remained unmatched. This CDR3 is built from 14 residues. The CDR3 loop is CSALFLAGKETQYF. The CDR3 DNA is TGCAGTGCTCTATTCTTAGCGGGAAAAGAGACCCAGTACTTC.